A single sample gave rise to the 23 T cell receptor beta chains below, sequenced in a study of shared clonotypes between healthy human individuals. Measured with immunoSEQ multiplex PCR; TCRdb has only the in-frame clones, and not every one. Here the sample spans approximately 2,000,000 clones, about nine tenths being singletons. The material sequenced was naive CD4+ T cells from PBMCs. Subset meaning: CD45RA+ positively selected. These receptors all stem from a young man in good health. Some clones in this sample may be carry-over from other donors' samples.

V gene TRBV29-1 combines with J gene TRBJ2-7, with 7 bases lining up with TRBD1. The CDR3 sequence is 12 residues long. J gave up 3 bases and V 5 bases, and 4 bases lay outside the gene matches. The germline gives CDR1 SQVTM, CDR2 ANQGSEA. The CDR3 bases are TGCAGCGTTACAGGGGTAAGCTACGAGCAGTACTTC. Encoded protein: CSVTGVSYEQYF.

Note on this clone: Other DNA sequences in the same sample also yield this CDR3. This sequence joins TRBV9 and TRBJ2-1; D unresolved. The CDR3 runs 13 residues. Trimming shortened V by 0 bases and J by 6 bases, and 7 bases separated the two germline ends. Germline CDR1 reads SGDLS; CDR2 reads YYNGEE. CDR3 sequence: CASSVGLGNEQFF. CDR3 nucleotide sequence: TGTGCCAGCAGCGTAGGGCTAGGCAATGAGCAGTTCTTC.

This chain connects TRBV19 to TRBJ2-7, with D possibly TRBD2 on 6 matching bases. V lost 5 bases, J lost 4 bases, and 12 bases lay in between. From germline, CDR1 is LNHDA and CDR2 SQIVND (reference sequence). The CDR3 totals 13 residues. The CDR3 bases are TGTGCCAGTAGTCATAACGGGGGATACGAGCAGTACTTC. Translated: CASSHNGGYEQYF.

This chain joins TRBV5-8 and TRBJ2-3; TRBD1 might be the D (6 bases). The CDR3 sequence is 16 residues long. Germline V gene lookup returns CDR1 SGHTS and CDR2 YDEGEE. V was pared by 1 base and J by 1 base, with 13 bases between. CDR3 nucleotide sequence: TGTGCCAGCAGCTTGTGGTTGGGGGCAGGCACAGATACGCAGTATTTT. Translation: CASSLWLGAGTDTQYF.

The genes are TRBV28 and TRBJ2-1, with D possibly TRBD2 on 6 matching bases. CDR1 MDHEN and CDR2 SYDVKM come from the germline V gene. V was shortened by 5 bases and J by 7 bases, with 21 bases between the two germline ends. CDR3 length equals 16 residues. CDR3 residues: CASSTTGLRGGNEQFF. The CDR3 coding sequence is TGTGCCAGCAGTACCACCGGACTTAGGGGAGGAAATGAGCAGTTCTTC.

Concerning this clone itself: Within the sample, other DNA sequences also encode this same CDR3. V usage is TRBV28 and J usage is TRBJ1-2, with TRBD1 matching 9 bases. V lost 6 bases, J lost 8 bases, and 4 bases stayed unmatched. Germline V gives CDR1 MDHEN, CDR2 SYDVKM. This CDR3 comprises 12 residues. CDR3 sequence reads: CASRGQGGGYTF. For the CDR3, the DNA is TGTGCCAGCAGGGGACAGGGCGGCGGCTACACCTTC.

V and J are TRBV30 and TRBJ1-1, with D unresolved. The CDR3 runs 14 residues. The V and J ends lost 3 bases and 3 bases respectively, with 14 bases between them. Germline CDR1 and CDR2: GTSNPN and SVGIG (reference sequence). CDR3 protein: CAWSPDPRDTEAFF. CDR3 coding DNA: TGTGCCTGGAGCCCCGACCCGAGGGACACTGAAGCTTTCTTT.

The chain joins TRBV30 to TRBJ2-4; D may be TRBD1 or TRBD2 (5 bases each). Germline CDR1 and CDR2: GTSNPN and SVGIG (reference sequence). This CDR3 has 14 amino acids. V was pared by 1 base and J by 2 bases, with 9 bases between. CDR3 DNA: TGTGCCTGGAGTGGTGGGGGAACCAAAAACATTCAGTACTTC. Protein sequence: CAWSGGGTKNIQYF.

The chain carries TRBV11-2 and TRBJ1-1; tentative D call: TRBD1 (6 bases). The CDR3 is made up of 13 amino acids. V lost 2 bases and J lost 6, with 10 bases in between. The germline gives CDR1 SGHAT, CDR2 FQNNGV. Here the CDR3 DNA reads TGTGCCAGCAGCTTACAGGGGACGTCTGAAGCTTTCTTT. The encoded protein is CASSLQGTSEAFF.

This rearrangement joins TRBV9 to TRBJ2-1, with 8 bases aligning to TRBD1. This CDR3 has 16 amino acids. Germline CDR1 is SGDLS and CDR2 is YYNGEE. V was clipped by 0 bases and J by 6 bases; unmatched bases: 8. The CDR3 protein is CASSVAGQGAGNEQFF. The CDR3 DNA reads TGTGCCAGCAGCGTAGCTGGGCAGGGGGCCGGCAATGAGCAGTTCTTC.

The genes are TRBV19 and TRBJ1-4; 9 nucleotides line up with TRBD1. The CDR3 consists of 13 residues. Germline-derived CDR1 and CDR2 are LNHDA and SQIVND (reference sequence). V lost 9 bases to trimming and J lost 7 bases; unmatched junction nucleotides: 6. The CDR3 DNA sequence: TGTGCCAGCCGGGACAGGGTAGCTGAAAAACTGTTTTTT. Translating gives CASRDRVAEKLFF.

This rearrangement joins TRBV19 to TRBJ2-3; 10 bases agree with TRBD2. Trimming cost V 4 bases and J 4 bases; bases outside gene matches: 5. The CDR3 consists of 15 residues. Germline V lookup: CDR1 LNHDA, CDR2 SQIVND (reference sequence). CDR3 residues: CASSKASGRSDTQYF. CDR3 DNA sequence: TGTGCCAGTAGTAAGGCTAGCGGGAGATCAGATACGCAGTATTTT.

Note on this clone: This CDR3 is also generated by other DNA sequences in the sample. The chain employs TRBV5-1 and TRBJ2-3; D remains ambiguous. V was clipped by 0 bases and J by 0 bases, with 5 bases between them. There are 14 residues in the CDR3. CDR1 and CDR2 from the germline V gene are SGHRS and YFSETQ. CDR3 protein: CASSLGPSTDTQYF. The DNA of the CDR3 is TGCGCCAGCAGCTTGGGACCGAGCACAGATACGCAGTATTTT.

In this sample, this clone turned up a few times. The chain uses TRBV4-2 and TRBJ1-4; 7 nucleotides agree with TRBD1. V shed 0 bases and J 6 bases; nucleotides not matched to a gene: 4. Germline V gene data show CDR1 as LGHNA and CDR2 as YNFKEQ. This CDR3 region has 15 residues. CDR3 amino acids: CASSQERDSYEKLFF. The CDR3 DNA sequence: TGTGCCAGCAGCCAAGAGCGGGACAGCTATGAAAAACTGTTTTTT.

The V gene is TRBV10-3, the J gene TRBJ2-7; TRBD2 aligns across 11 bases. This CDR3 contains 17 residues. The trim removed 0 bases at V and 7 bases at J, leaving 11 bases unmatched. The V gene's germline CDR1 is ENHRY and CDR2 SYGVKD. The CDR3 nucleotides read TGTGCCATCAGTGAGTCGGGGCTAGCGGGAGGATTAGGAGAGCAGTACTTC. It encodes CAISESGLAGGLGEQYF.

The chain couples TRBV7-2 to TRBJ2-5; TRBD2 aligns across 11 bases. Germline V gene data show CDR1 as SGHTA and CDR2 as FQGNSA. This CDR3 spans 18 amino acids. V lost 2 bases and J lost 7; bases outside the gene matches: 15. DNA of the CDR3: TGTGCCAGCAGCTTATCGAACTATGGACTAGCGGGTGAGGGGACCCAGTACTTC. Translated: CASSLSNYGLAGEGTQYF.

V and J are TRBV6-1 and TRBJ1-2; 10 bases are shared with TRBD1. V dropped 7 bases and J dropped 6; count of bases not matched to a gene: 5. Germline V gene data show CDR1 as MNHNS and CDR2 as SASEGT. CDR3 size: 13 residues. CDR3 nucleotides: TGTGCCAGCAACCGACAGGGGGCTGATGGCTACACCTTC. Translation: CASNRQGADGYTF.

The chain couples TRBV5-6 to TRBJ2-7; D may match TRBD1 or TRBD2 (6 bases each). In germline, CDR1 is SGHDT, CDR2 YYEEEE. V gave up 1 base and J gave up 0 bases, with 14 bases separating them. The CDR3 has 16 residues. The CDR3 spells CASSLMGGASSYEQYF. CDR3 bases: TGTGCCAGCAGCTTGATGGGGGGCGCCAGCTCCTACGAGCAGTACTTC. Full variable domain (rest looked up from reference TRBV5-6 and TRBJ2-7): DAGVTQSPTHLIKTRGQQVTLRCSPKSGHDTVSWYQQALGQGPQFIFQYYEEEERQRGNFPDRFSGHQFPNYSSELNVNALLLGDSALYLCASSLMGGASSYEQYFGPGTRLTVT.

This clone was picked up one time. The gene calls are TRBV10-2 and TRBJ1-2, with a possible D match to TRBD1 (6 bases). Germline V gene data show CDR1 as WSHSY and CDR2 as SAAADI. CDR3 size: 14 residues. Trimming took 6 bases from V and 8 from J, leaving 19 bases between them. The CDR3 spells CASSGNQGRSGYTF. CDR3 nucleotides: TGCGCCAGCAGCGGAAATCAGGGGAGGTCCGGCTACACCTTC.

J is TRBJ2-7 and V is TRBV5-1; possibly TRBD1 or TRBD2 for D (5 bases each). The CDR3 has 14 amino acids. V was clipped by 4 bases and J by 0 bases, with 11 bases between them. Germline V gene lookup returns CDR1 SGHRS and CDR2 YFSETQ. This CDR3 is CASSTGTASYEQYF. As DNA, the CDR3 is TGCGCCAGCAGCACCGGGACCGCCTCCTACGAGCAGTACTTC.

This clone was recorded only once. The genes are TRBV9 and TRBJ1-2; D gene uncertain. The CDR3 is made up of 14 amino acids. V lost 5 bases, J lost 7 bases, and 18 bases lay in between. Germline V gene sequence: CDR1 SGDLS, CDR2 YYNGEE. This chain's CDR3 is CASSLWSGEGGYTF. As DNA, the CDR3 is TGTGCCAGCAGTCTCTGGTCCGGCGAGGGTGGCTACACCTTC.

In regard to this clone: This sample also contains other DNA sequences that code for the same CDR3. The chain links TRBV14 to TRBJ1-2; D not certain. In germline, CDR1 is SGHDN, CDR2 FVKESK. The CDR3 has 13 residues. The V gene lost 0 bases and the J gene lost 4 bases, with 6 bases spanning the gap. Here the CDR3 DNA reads TGTGCCAGCAGCCAAGACCGAACCTATGGCTACACCTTC. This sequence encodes CASSQDRTYGYTF.

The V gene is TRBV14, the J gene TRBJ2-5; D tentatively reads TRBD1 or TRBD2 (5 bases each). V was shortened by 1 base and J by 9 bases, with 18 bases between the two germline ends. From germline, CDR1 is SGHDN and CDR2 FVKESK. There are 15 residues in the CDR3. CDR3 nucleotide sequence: TGTGCCAGCAGCCAAGCTACGCCGGGGCTAAGAGCCCAGTACTTC. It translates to CASSQATPGLRAQYF. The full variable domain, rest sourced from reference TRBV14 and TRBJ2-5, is EAGVTQFPSHSVIEKGQTVTLRCDPISGHDNLYWYRRVMGKEIKFLLHFVKESKQDESGMPNNRFLAERTGGTYSTLKVQPAELEDSGVYFCASSQATPGLRAQYFGPGTRLLVL.